A selection of T cell receptor beta chains follows, all from one sample in a study of T cells in Graves' hyperthyroidism and ophthalmopathy. TCRdb re-analysed the multiplex PCR reads in MiXCR, keeping a single row per CDR3 protein. The sample has under 700,000 distinct CDR3 sequences, 16% seen once. The sample consisted of blood. The receptor set was obtained from a young woman with Graves' hyperthyroidism. Both conserved end residues are part of each CDR3. D genes are given only for firm matches. The size field is filled for only some rows; it gives once, few, many or a size class.

V	J	size	D	DNA	CDR3
TRBV7-9	TRBJ2-4	many	-	TGTGCCAGCAGCTTAACTGCCAACATTCAGTACTTC	CASSLTANIQYF
TRBV11-3	TRBJ1-6	few	TRBD1	TGTGCCAGCAGCGCGGACAGGTCCTATAATTCACCCCTCCACTTT	CASSADRSYNSPLHF
TRBV20-1	TRBJ2-7	few	TRBD2	TGCAGTGTCCCCCGGAGACTAGCGGACTCCTACGAGCAGTACTTC	CSVPRRLADSYEQYF
TRBV5-1	TRBJ1-6	-	-	TGCGCCAGCAGCCCGGGCGAGGCGGGGAATAATTCACCCCTCCACTTT	CASSPGEAGNNSPLHF
TRBV2	TRBJ2-2	many	-	TGTGCCCTCCCTGGCCAGGGCCCCGGGGAGCTGTTTTTT	CALPGQGPGELFF
TRBV6-1	TRBJ1-5	-	-	TGTGCCAGCGGTAGGGACTATCAGCCCCAGCATTTT	CASGRDYQPQHF
TRBV4-1	TRBJ2-7	-	TRBD1	TGCGCCAGCAGCCAAGTTGACAGGGCGTACTACGAGCAGTACTTC	CASSQVDRAYYEQYF
TRBV7-9	TRBJ2-5	few	TRBD1	TGTGCCAGCAGCCCCGGACAGGTTGCGGAGACCCAGTACTTC	CASSPGQVAETQYF
TRBV6-2/TRBV6-3	TRBJ2-1	-	TRBD2	TGTGCCAGCAGGCCCAGCGGGAGGGACAATGAGCAGTTCTTC	CASRPSGRDNEQFF
TRBV2	TRBJ1-1	many	-	TGTGCCAGCACGGCTCACCCTCAGGGGATCACTGAAGCTTTCTTT	CASTAHPQGITEAFF
TRBV9	TRBJ2-7	few	-	TGTGCCAGCAGCGGGGGGCCAAACTCCTACGAGCAGTACTTC	CASSGGPNSYEQYF
TRBV7-9	TRBJ2-1	-	TRBD2	TGTGCCAGCACGCCCCGGACTAGCATCAATGAGCAGTTCTTC	CASTPRTSINEQFF